The rows below give T cell receptor beta chains drawn from one sample of a study of blood T cell repertoires in COVID-19. Sequencing was performed with immunoSEQ multiplex PCR; in TCRdb, only in-frame clones are kept and a portion is missing. The sample yields roughly 100,000 clones, roughly four fifths seen once. Sequenced: peripheral blood. These TCRs come from a woman in her seventies with acute or convalescent COVID-19. CDR3s include the opening cysteine and the closing phenylalanine or tryptophan. Fields, in order: D gene, J gene, clone size, V gene, CDR3 DNA, CDR3 protein. D genes are given only for firm matches. Only some rows state a clone size, as once, few, many or a class for expanded clones.

d_call: TRBD2
j_call: TRBJ2-1
clone_size: once
v_call: TRBV9
cdr3_nt: TGTGCCAGCAGCCCCTCCGGGACTAGCGCCCACTTCTACAATGAGCAGTTCTTC
cdr3_aa: CASSPSGTSAHFYNEQFF

d_call: TRBD1
j_call: TRBJ2-7
clone_size: .
v_call: TRBV14
cdr3_nt: TGTGCCAGCAGCCTAAGACAGGGGCCTCCCTACGAGCAGTACTTC
cdr3_aa: CASSLRQGPPYEQYF

d_call: TRBD1
j_call: TRBJ1-6
clone_size: .
v_call: TRBV6-6
cdr3_nt: TGTGCCAGCAGTTACAGTGGGACAGGGCATTCACCCCTCCACTTT
cdr3_aa: CASSYSGTGHSPLHF

d_call: TRBD1
j_call: TRBJ2-1
clone_size: .
v_call: TRBV7-2
cdr3_nt: TGTGCCAGCAGCTTAGGGCCAGGGGGCGCGAATGAGCAGTTCTTC
cdr3_aa: CASSLGPGGANEQFF

d_call: TRBD2
j_call: TRBJ2-5
clone_size: .
v_call: TRBV28
cdr3_nt: TGTGCCAGCAGTTGGGCTAACGGGGAGGGGGAGACCCAGTACTTC
cdr3_aa: CASSWANGEGETQYF

d_call: .
j_call: TRBJ1-2
clone_size: .
v_call: TRBV9
cdr3_nt: TGTGCCAGCAGCGCAACCCCTGACAGCTATGGCTACACCTTC
cdr3_aa: CASSATPDSYGYTF

d_call: .
j_call: TRBJ2-4
clone_size: .
v_call: TRBV28
cdr3_nt: TGTGCCAGCAGCTTCCCCCGGGAAAACATTCAGTACTTC
cdr3_aa: CASSFPRENIQYF

d_call: .
j_call: TRBJ1-1
clone_size: .
v_call: TRBV30
cdr3_nt: TGTGCCTCCCACCAGAGAGGGACTGAAGCTTTCTTT
cdr3_aa: CASHQRGTEAFF

d_call: TRBD1
j_call: TRBJ1-2
clone_size: .
v_call: TRBV4-3
cdr3_nt: TGCGCCAGCAGCCACAGTGGGACAGGGGGGGAGGGCTTCTATGGCTACACCTTC
cdr3_aa: CASSHSGTGGEGFYGYTF

d_call: .
j_call: TRBJ1-1
clone_size: .
v_call: TRBV6-2/TRBV6-3
cdr3_nt: TGTGCCAGCAGTTATGCCATCGTAAGCGAGACTGAAGCTTTCTTT
cdr3_aa: CASSYAIVSETEAFF

d_call: .
j_call: TRBJ1-6
clone_size: .
v_call: TRBV30
cdr3_nt: TGTGCCTGGAACAGGGATAATTCACCCCTCCACTTT
cdr3_aa: CAWNRDNSPLHF

d_call: .
j_call: TRBJ1-5
clone_size: .
v_call: TRBV19
cdr3_nt: TGTGCCAGTAAGTCGGACAGTAGCAATCAGCCCCAGCATTTT
cdr3_aa: CASKSDSSNQPQHF

d_call: TRBD1
j_call: TRBJ1-1
clone_size: .
v_call: TRBV7-6
cdr3_nt: TGTGCCAGCAGCTTATTGGCAGGGGGGAACACTGAAGCTTTCTTT
cdr3_aa: CASSLLAGGNTEAFF

d_call: .
j_call: TRBJ2-1
clone_size: .
v_call: TRBV4-1
cdr3_nt: TGCGCCAGCAGCCCTACCGCGGGGAAGCAGTTCTTC
cdr3_aa: CASSPTAGKQFF

d_call: .
j_call: TRBJ2-2
clone_size: .
v_call: TRBV27
cdr3_nt: TGTGCCAGCAGTTTTTCGACCGGGGAGCTGTTTTTT
cdr3_aa: CASSFSTGELFF

d_call: .
j_call: TRBJ1-2
clone_size: .
v_call: TRBV10-3
cdr3_nt: TGTGCCATCAGTGAGGGGGAGTTACGCTATGGCTACACCTTC
cdr3_aa: CAISEGELRYGYTF

d_call: .
j_call: TRBJ2-7
clone_size: .
v_call: TRBV20-1
cdr3_nt: TGCAGTGCTAGTGTGTACGGGGGGACATACGAGCAGTACTTC
cdr3_aa: CSASVYGGTYEQYF

d_call: .
j_call: TRBJ1-6
clone_size: .
v_call: TRBV27
cdr3_nt: TGTGCCAGCAGTCGCGGCGGGGGCCTTGTGTCACCCCTCCACTTT
cdr3_aa: CASSRGGGLVSPLHF

d_call: TRBD2
j_call: TRBJ2-7
clone_size: .
v_call: TRBV7-2
cdr3_nt: TGTGCCAGCAGCCGGGGGGGGAGCTCCTACGAGCAGTACTTC
cdr3_aa: CASSRGGSSYEQYF

d_call: .
j_call: TRBJ1-6
clone_size: .
v_call: TRBV6-1
cdr3_nt: TGTGCCAGCAGTGAAGCGCGGGGACTGGGTTCACCCCTCCACTTT
cdr3_aa: CASSEARGLGSPLHF

d_call: TRBD1
j_call: TRBJ1-5
clone_size: .
v_call: TRBV5-5
cdr3_nt: TGTGCCAGCAGCCTGTCAGGACAGGGCGATCAGCCCCAGCATTTT
cdr3_aa: CASSLSGQGDQPQHF

d_call: TRBD2
j_call: TRBJ2-5
clone_size: once
v_call: TRBV5-6
cdr3_nt: TGTGCCAGCAGCTTGTCCCCGACTAGCCATCAAGAGACCCAGTACTTC
cdr3_aa: CASSLSPTSHQETQYF

d_call: TRBD2
j_call: TRBJ2-1
clone_size: .
v_call: TRBV10-3
cdr3_nt: TGTGCCGGGGGGGGATCCTACAATGAGCAGTTCTTC
cdr3_aa: CAGGGSYNEQFF

d_call: TRBD1
j_call: TRBJ1-2
clone_size: few
v_call: TRBV7-2
cdr3_nt: TGTGCCAGCAGCCCTGGGACAGGGAGGCATGGCTACACCTTC
cdr3_aa: CASSPGTGRHGYTF

d_call: .
j_call: TRBJ2-2
clone_size: few
v_call: TRBV6-2/TRBV6-3
cdr3_nt: TGTGCCAGCAGTGTCAAAGGGGCTGGCGGGGAGCTGTTTTTT
cdr3_aa: CASSVKGAGGELFF

d_call: TRBD1
j_call: TRBJ1-6
clone_size: few
v_call: TRBV18
cdr3_nt: TGTGCCAGCTCACCACCTGACAGGGGAGGATCACCCCTCCACTTT
cdr3_aa: CASSPPDRGGSPLHF

d_call: TRBD1
j_call: TRBJ1-1
clone_size: .
v_call: TRBV2
cdr3_nt: TGTGCCAGCAGAACAGGGGGCGGGTTAGGCACTGAAGCTTTCTTT
cdr3_aa: CASRTGGGLGTEAFF

d_call: .
j_call: TRBJ1-2
clone_size: few
v_call: TRBV3-1/TRBV3-2
cdr3_nt: TGTGCCAGCAGCCAAGATGAGCCTGGGGGAGGTTTATGGGGCTACACCTTC
cdr3_aa: CASSQDEPGGGLWGYTF

d_call: .
j_call: TRBJ1-5
clone_size: .
v_call: TRBV30
cdr3_nt: TGTGCCTGGAGTTCAGGGGACTATAGCAATCAGCCCCAGCATTTT
cdr3_aa: CAWSSGDYSNQPQHF

d_call: TRBD1
j_call: TRBJ2-2
clone_size: .
v_call: TRBV28
cdr3_nt: TGTGCCAGCAGTTTCGGACAGGCCAACACCGGGGAGCTGTTTTTT
cdr3_aa: CASSFGQANTGELFF

d_call: TRBD1
j_call: TRBJ1-2
clone_size: .
v_call: TRBV18
cdr3_nt: TGTGCCAGCTCACCGATATTGAGGAGACAGGGCCAAACCTATTGTGGCTACACCTTC
cdr3_aa: CASSPILRRQGQTYCGYTF

d_call: .
j_call: TRBJ2-6
clone_size: once
v_call: TRBV6-1
cdr3_nt: TGTGCCAGCAGCCGAGAAGCTGGGGCCAACGTCCTGACTTTC
cdr3_aa: CASSREAGANVLTF

d_call: .
j_call: TRBJ1-4
clone_size: .
v_call: TRBV19
cdr3_nt: TGTGCCAGTAGTATGATGGACAGTAATGAAAAACTGTTTTTT
cdr3_aa: CASSMMDSNEKLFF

d_call: TRBD1
j_call: TRBJ1-5
clone_size: .
v_call: TRBV4-3
cdr3_nt: TGCGCCAGCAGTGTAGGGACAGGGGGGGGACAGCCCCAGCATTTT
cdr3_aa: CASSVGTGGGQPQHF

d_call: TRBD2
j_call: TRBJ2-3
clone_size: once
v_call: TRBV2
cdr3_nt: TGTGCCAGCAGTGAACTTCGGCTAGCGGGTGATACGCAGTATTTT
cdr3_aa: CASSELRLAGDTQYF

d_call: TRBD1
j_call: TRBJ1-4
clone_size: .
v_call: TRBV7-2
cdr3_nt: TGTGCCAGCAGCTTACAGACAGGGGGTGTGAAAAAACTGTTTTTT
cdr3_aa: CASSLQTGGVKKLFF

d_call: .
j_call: TRBJ1-3
clone_size: .
v_call: TRBV12-3/TRBV12-4
cdr3_nt: TGTGCCAGCAACCCGGGGGAGAGGTATTCGTATTTT
cdr3_aa: CASNPGERYSYF

d_call: .
j_call: TRBJ1-2
clone_size: .
v_call: TRBV29-1
cdr3_nt: TGCAGAGTTGAGGGCTTCGACAGCTATGGCTACACCTTC
cdr3_aa: CRVEGFDSYGYTF

d_call: .
j_call: TRBJ2-1
clone_size: .
v_call: TRBV5-1
cdr3_nt: TGCGCCAGCAGCTTGCAGGGTTACAATGAGCAGTTCTTC
cdr3_aa: CASSLQGYNEQFF

d_call: .
j_call: TRBJ1-1
clone_size: few
v_call: TRBV5-1
cdr3_nt: TGCGCCAGCAGCTTGGGTGTTTGGGGGCGGAACACTGAAGCTTTCTTT
cdr3_aa: CASSLGVWGRNTEAFF

d_call: TRBD1
j_call: TRBJ2-2
clone_size: .
v_call: TRBV6-9
cdr3_nt: TGTGCCAGATTGCCCCGGACAGGGAACACCGGGGAGCTGTTTTTT
cdr3_aa: CARLPRTGNTGELFF

d_call: TRBD1
j_call: TRBJ1-4
clone_size: once
v_call: TRBV30
cdr3_nt: TGTGCCTGGAGTTTGAGGACAGGGGTAAATGAAAAACTGTTTTTT
cdr3_aa: CAWSLRTGVNEKLFF

d_call: TRBD1
j_call: TRBJ1-4
clone_size: few
v_call: TRBV4-3
cdr3_nt: TGCGCCAGCAGCCAATGGGGGACAGGGAATGAAAAACTGTTTTTT
cdr3_aa: CASSQWGTGNEKLFF

d_call: TRBD1
j_call: TRBJ2-1
clone_size: .
v_call: TRBV6-5
cdr3_nt: TGTGCCAGCAGCCTGGGGACAGAAACCTACAATGAGCAGTTCTTC
cdr3_aa: CASSLGTETYNEQFF

d_call: .
j_call: TRBJ1-3
clone_size: .
v_call: TRBV9
cdr3_nt: TGTGCCAGCAGCGTAAGCCCGGGAAACACCATATATTTT
cdr3_aa: CASSVSPGNTIYF

d_call: .
j_call: TRBJ1-6
clone_size: once
v_call: TRBV30
cdr3_nt: TGTGCCTGGAGAGACGGGGGGGTAATTCACCCCCTCCACTTT
cdr3_aa: CAWRDGGVIHPLHF

d_call: .
j_call: TRBJ1-2
clone_size: .
v_call: TRBV18
cdr3_nt: TGTGCCAGCTCAGCGGATGGGGGGGCGAATGGCTACACCTTC
cdr3_aa: CASSADGGANGYTF

d_call: .
j_call: TRBJ1-1
clone_size: .
v_call: TRBV28
cdr3_nt: TGTGCCAGCAGTTTCCAGGGTGAAGCTTTCTTT
cdr3_aa: CASSFQGEAFF

d_call: TRBD1
j_call: TRBJ1-2
clone_size: few
v_call: TRBV11-2
cdr3_nt: TGTGCCAGCAGCCAGACAGGGGCTGGTTATGGCTACACCTTC
cdr3_aa: CASSQTGAGYGYTF

d_call: .
j_call: TRBJ2-5
clone_size: .
v_call: TRBV5-1
cdr3_nt: TGCGCCAGCAGCTCCCCAAAAGAGACCCAGTACTTC
cdr3_aa: CASSSPKETQYF

d_call: .
j_call: TRBJ1-6
clone_size: .
v_call: TRBV6-2/TRBV6-3
cdr3_nt: TGTGCCAGCAGTTTCCGGGACTCGAATTCACCCCTCCACTTT
cdr3_aa: CASSFRDSNSPLHF

d_call: .
j_call: TRBJ2-1
clone_size: .
v_call: TRBV21-1
cdr3_nt: TGTGCCAGCAGCAAATCCCCCGCTAGGCCAAGACTTAACAATGAGCAGTTCTTC
cdr3_aa: CASSKSPARPRLNNEQFF

d_call: .
j_call: TRBJ1-5
clone_size: .
v_call: TRBV27
cdr3_nt: TGTGCCAGCAGTTTACAAGGAGGGAGGCAGCCCCAGCATTTT
cdr3_aa: CASSLQGGRQPQHF

d_call: .
j_call: TRBJ2-7
clone_size: .
v_call: TRBV6-5
cdr3_nt: TGTGCCAGCAGTTACGGGTTGGCGCGGGAGCAGTACTTC
cdr3_aa: CASSYGLAREQYF

d_call: .
j_call: TRBJ1-1
clone_size: .
v_call: TRBV12-3/TRBV12-4
cdr3_nt: TGTGCCAGCAGTTTAGTGGGCCTTGAAGCTTTCTTT
cdr3_aa: CASSLVGLEAFF

d_call: .
j_call: TRBJ2-1
clone_size: .
v_call: TRBV7-8
cdr3_nt: TGTGCCAGCAGCGAGCGACAGACCGTCTACAATGAGCAGTTCTTC
cdr3_aa: CASSERQTVYNEQFF

d_call: .
j_call: TRBJ1-3
clone_size: few
v_call: TRBV10-3
cdr3_nt: TGTGCCATCAGTGAGTCAGACACCTCTGGAAACACCATATATTTT
cdr3_aa: CAISESDTSGNTIYF

d_call: TRBD1
j_call: TRBJ1-2
clone_size: once
v_call: TRBV30
cdr3_nt: TGTGCCTGGGACGCTGGGGACAGGGGGCAGATCTATGGCTACACCTTC
cdr3_aa: CAWDAGDRGQIYGYTF

d_call: TRBD2
j_call: TRBJ2-7
clone_size: .
v_call: TRBV20-1
cdr3_nt: TGCAGTGCTAGTAAGGCTAGCGGCGAGCAGTACTTC
cdr3_aa: CSASKASGEQYF